The 14 T cell receptor beta chains below were found in one sample sequenced in a study of blood T cell repertoires in COVID-19. Here immunoSEQ multiplex PCR was the method, and the copy in TCRdb shows in-frame clones only, minus some. The table lists around 81,000 clones, around four fifths of them singletons, with under 3.5% in the top ten. The sample taken for sequencing was peripheral blood. These receptors were obtained from a man aged 50 to 60 with acute or convalescent COVID-19.

V is TRBV10-3 and J is TRBJ2-7; D remains ambiguous. Germline V gene lookup returns CDR1 ENHRY and CDR2 SYGVKD. CDR3 size: 12 residues. V was shortened by 0 bases and J by 3 bases, with 3 bases between the two germline ends. The CDR3 DNA sequence: TGTGCCATCAGTGAGTCCCTCTACGAGCAGTACTTC. The encoded protein is CAISESLYEQYF.

DNA of the CDR3: TGTGCCAGCAGTTTATGGCAAAACTACGAGCAGTACTTC. It translates to CASSLWQNYEQYF. V and J are TRBV27 and TRBJ2-7; no definite D call. V was trimmed by 1 base and J by 3 bases, leaving 7 bases between them. This CDR3 spans 13 amino acids. CDR1 and CDR2 from the germline V gene are MNHEY and SMNVEV (reference sequence).

This chain links TRBV7-6 with TRBJ2-5; 9 bases line up with TRBD2. The CDR3 runs to 16 residues. J gave up 2 bases and V 0 bases, and 4 bases lay outside the gene matches. Germline values: CDR1 SGHVS, CDR2 FNYEAQ. CDR3 DNA sequence: TGTGCCAGCAGCTTAGCGGGCGGGGGGGGTCAAGAGACCCAGTACTTC. As protein: CASSLAGGGGQETQYF.

The chain has TRBV7-9 and TRBJ2-7; D is unresolved. Germline V gene sequence: CDR1 SEHNR, CDR2 FQNEAQ (reference sequence). The CDR3 is 12 residues long. Trimming took 5 bases from V and 6 from J, leaving 11 bases between them. CDR3 residues: CASSTPFGEQYF. The CDR3 coding sequence is TGTGCCAGCAGCACCCCATTCGGCGAGCAGTACTTC.

The table lists this clone with a few counts. This rearrangement joins TRBV28 to TRBJ2-7; D unclear. The V and J ends lost 6 bases and 3 bases respectively, with 12 bases between them. The CDR3 sequence is 13 residues long. CDR1 MDHEN and CDR2 SYDVKM come from the germline V gene. The CDR3 loop reads CASSLLTDYEQYF. The CDR3 DNA follows: TGTGCCAGCAGCCTCCTGACTGACTACGAGCAGTACTTC. Based on the CDR3 plus reference TRBV28 and TRBJ2-7, the full variable domain is DVKVTQSSRYLVKRTGEKVFLECVQDMDHENMFWYRQDPGLGLRLIYFSYDVKMKEKGDIPEGYSVSREKKERFSLILESASTNQTSMYLCASSLLTDYEQYFGPGTRLTVT.

The chain carries TRBV19 and TRBJ2-1, with 7 bases that match TRBD1. Unmatched junction bases numbered 9, after V lost 5 bases and J lost 2 bases. The germline V gene has CDR1 LNHDA and CDR2 SQIVND (reference sequence). CDR3 length: 16 amino acids. In nucleotides, the CDR3 is TGTGCCAGTAGTCCTCGACAGGGTCATACCTACAATGAGCAGTTCTTC. Its protein is CASSPRQGHTYNEQFF. Full variable domain (remainder filled in from reference TRBV19 and TRBJ2-1): DGGITQSPKYLFRKEGQNVTLSCEQNLNHDAMYWYRQDPGQGLRLIYYSQIVNDFQKGDIAEGYSVSREKKESFPLTVTSAQKNPTAFYLCASSPRQGHTYNEQFFGPGTRLTVL.

The genes are TRBV6-1 and TRBJ1-4; 9 bases align to TRBD1. The CDR3 length is 15 residues. The junction had 3 bases not matched to a gene; V was cut back by 3 bases and J by 4 bases. Germline lookup yields CDR1 MNHNS and CDR2 SASEGT. This chain's CDR3 is CASSDAGQGNEKLFF. CDR3 sequence (DNA): TGTGCCAGCAGTGACGCGGGACAGGGTAATGAAAAACTGTTTTTT.

The V and J genes are TRBV3-1 (or the pseudogene TRBV3-2) and TRBJ2-1; the D gene is possibly TRBD1 (6 bases). V shed 3 bases and J shed 0 bases, with 15 bases lying between them. Looked up from germline, CDR1 is LGHDT and CDR2 is YNNKEL (reference sequence). CDR3 length equals 17 residues. The CDR3 loop reads CASSHPTGLSSYNEQFF. CDR3 DNA: TGTGCCAGCAGCCACCCGACAGGTTTGAGCTCCTACAATGAGCAGTTCTTC.

The chain joins TRBV15 to TRBJ2-7; 10 nucleotides align to TRBD1. CDR1 LNHNV and CDR2 YYDKDF come from the germline V gene (reference sequence). There are 15 residues in the CDR3. Trimming at V came to 0 bases and at J to 5 bases, leaving 4 bases not matched to a gene. The CDR3 DNA is TGTGCCACCAGCAGAGATGTAGGACAGGGGGACGAGCAGTACTTC. Its translation is CATSRDVGQGDEQYF.

In this sample, this clone turned up once. This chain links TRBV3-1 (or the pseudogene TRBV3-2) with TRBJ1-1, with TRBD1 matching over 7 bases. The CDR3 is 14 amino acids. Germline trimming cut 5 bases from V and 7 bases from J; bases unmatched to any gene: 10. The germline V gene encodes CDR1 LGHDT and CDR2 YNNKEL (reference sequence). The CDR3 loop reads CASSYPTGIGEAFF. The CDR3 bases are TGTGCCAGCAGCTACCCGACAGGGATCGGTGAAGCTTTCTTT.

The J gene is TRBJ1-4, the V gene TRBV7-2; TRBD1 matches 8 bases. Germline V gene data show CDR1 as SGHTA and CDR2 as FQGNSA. After removal of 5 bases from V and 6 bases from J, the junction contained 11 bases not matched to a gene. CDR3 size: 16 residues. The CDR3 reads CASSATGQGSYEKLFF. The DNA for the CDR3 is TGTGCCAGCAGCGCAACCGGACAGGGAAGCTATGAAAAACTGTTTTTT.

The rearrangement links TRBV19 to TRBJ2-7; TRBD2 matches 8 bases. The CDR3 extends over 15 amino acids. Germline values: CDR1 LNHDA, CDR2 SQIVND (reference sequence). V shed 6 bases, J shed 0 bases, and the junction held 7 bases outside the gene matches. CDR3 sequence (DNA): TGTGCCAGTAGGACCTTAGCGGGAAGCTCCTACGAGCAGTACTTC. Protein product: CASRTLAGSSYEQYF.

This clone has just one count. The rearrangement joins TRBV7-2 to TRBJ2-3; 12 nucleotides align to TRBD2. CDR1 is SGHTA and CDR2 is FQGNSA in the germline V gene. CDR3 length equals 19 residues. The junction had 18 bases not matched to a gene; V was cut back by 3 bases and J by 8 bases. The CDR3 here is CASSFGLAGTGGAAGTQYF. The CDR3, as DNA: TGTGCCAGCAGCTTCGGACTAGCGGGGACGGGTGGTGCCGCAGGTACGCAGTATTTT.

This chain uses TRBV19 with TRBJ1-1; 9 positions match TRBD1. The ends lost 4 bases at V and 0 bases at J; junction bases unmatched: 3. Germline V CDR1 and CDR2: LNHDA, SQIVND (reference sequence). This CDR3 is 15 amino acids long. For the CDR3, the DNA is TGTGCCAGTAGTACGGGACAGGGAGTGAACACTGAAGCTTTCTTT. It codes for CASSTGQGVNTEAFF.